The T cell receptor (beta chain) described here comes from a study of shared clonotypes between healthy human individuals. Those who donated were healthy HIV-negative adults, with no recent acute infections or vaccinations reported. The study used approximately 90 million PBMCs per unsorted sample for genomic DNA. Study findings and constraints: A small donor pool kept down the genetic and exposure-history diversity that was represented.

This CDR3 is built from 12 residues. Trimming took 2 bases from V and 5 from J, leaving 7 bases between them. Germline V gene lookup returns CDR1 SGHRS and CDR2 YFSETQ. Regarding this clone: Its antigen is unidentified.

Samples underwent the assay at deep level. Assay used: immunoSEQ multiplex PCR; TCRdb lists only in-frame clones, some missing. The profile shows 450,000 to 600,000 clones, around 79% of them singletons. This clonotype was sampled from a middle-aged woman in good health. Some clones in this sample may be carry-over from other donors' samples. Source material: PBMCs. J is TRBJ2-5 and V is TRBV5-1, with no clear D. The CDR3 protein is CASSFDWETQYF. Here the CDR3 DNA reads TGCGCCAGCAGCTTCGATTGGGAGACCCAGTACTTC.